Below, 16 T cell receptor beta chains from the same sample are listed, as sequenced in a study of blood T cell repertoires in COVID-19. Method: immunoSEQ multiplex PCR; TCRdb's copy keeps in-frame clones and lacks some. The table has roughly 320,000 clones, around nine tenths seen once. The sample consisted of PBMCs or T cells enriched from blood (not recorded which). The receptors here all came from a woman in her 30s who had been exposed to COVID-19.

The CDR3 loop reads CASSQWPGETYEQYF. The CDR3 DNA reads as TGCGCCAGCAGCCAATGGCCGGGGGAGACCTACGAGCAGTACTTC. The rearrangement links TRBV4-1 to TRBJ2-7; D may be TRBD2 (6 bases). The ends were cut back, 2 bases at V and 2 bases at J, with 13 bases in the middle. Germline-derived CDR1 and CDR2 are MGHRA and YSYEKL. CDR3 length: 15 amino acids.

The rearrangement uses TRBV6-5 and TRBJ1-1; 8 nucleotides line up with TRBD1. The germline V gene has CDR1 MNHEY and CDR2 SVGAGI. The CDR3 runs to 14 residues. V shed 0 bases, J shed 5 bases, and the junction held 2 bases outside the gene matches. DNA for the CDR3: TGTGCCAGCAGTTACTCCAGGGGGCGAACTGAAGCTTTCTTT. Amino acid sequence: CASSYSRGRTEAFF.

The chain joins TRBV9 to TRBJ2-7, with 8 bases that match TRBD1. V trimming: 7 bases; J trimming: 3 bases; junction bases outside the gene matches: 9. This CDR3 has 14 residues. Germline lookup yields CDR1 SGDLS and CDR2 YYNGEE. The CDR3 spells CASSPDRGDYEQYF. CDR3 sequence (DNA): TGTGCCAGCTCTCCTGACAGGGGAGACTACGAGCAGTACTTC.

The chain links TRBV6-5 to TRBJ2-5, with D possibly TRBD2 on 7 matching bases. The CDR3 extends over 14 amino acids. V lost 6 bases and J 5 bases, leaving 16 bases between the germline ends. The V gene's germline CDR1 is MNHEY and CDR2 SVGAGI. DNA of the CDR3: TGTGCCAGCAGGTTGGGGGGGCCGGGGGAGACCCAGTACTTC. Translating gives CASRLGGPGETQYF.

The chain is built from TRBV7-8 and TRBJ2-7; D remains ambiguous. V was cut by 1 base and J by 2 bases, with 15 bases left in between. The CDR3 runs to 16 residues. Germline CDR1 is SGHVS and CDR2 is FQNEAQ. CDR3 bases: TGTGCCAGCAGCTTAGGGCGAGAAAATCGGGCCTACGAGCAGTACTTC. Amino acid sequence: CASSLGRENRAYEQYF. Together with reference TRBV7-8 and TRBJ2-7, the CDR3 gives the full variable domain: GAGVSQSPRYKVAKRGQDVALRCDPISGHVSLFWYQQALGQGPEFLTYFQNEAQLDKSGLPSDRFFAERPEGSVSTLKIQRTQQEDSAVYLCASSLGRENRAYEQYFGPGTRLTVT.

The J gene is TRBJ1-2, the V gene TRBV5-1, with 7 bases aligning to TRBD1. Losses at the gene ends were 6 bases for V and 2 bases for J; bases not matched to a gene: 7. CDR1 and CDR2 from the germline V gene are SGHRS and YFSETQ. The CDR3 is 14 amino acids. The CDR3 reads CASTESGGNYGYTF. The CDR3 DNA is TGCGCCAGCACTGAATCAGGGGGAAACTATGGCTACACCTTC.

The chain joins TRBV12-5 to TRBJ2-7, with D possibly matching TRBD1 (5 bases). CDR1 is LGHNT, CDR2 FRNRAP, per germline. Trimming shortened V by 0 bases and J by 5 bases, and 17 bases separated the two germline ends. The CDR3 runs 16 residues. The CDR3 DNA is TGTGCTAGTGGTTTGGTAACCTCAGGGCCCTTGAACGAGCAGTACTTC. Its protein product is CASGLVTSGPLNEQYF.

This sequence joins TRBV24-1 and TRBJ2-1; TRBD2 matches at 11 bases. V shed 4 bases, J shed 3 bases, and the junction held 10 bases outside the gene matches. Germline-derived CDR1 and CDR2 are KGHDR and SFDVKD. CDR3 length equals 18 residues. The CDR3 loop is CATSDPIGTSGGYNEQFF. The CDR3 DNA reads TGTGCCACCAGTGACCCGATAGGAACTAGCGGGGGCTACAATGAGCAGTTCTTC.

This sequence joins TRBV7-9 and TRBJ1-2; D perhaps matches TRBD1 (6 bases). The CDR3 totals 14 residues. The V end lost 5 bases, the J end lost 6 bases, and 16 bases lay between the germline ends. Germline V gene sequence: CDR1 SEHNR, CDR2 FQNEAQ (reference sequence). The CDR3 nucleotides read TGTGCCAGCAGCCCCCCCATCAGGACAGATGGCTACACCTTC. Translation gives CASSPPIRTDGYTF.

This chain uses TRBV19 with TRBJ1-5; 9 bases fit TRBD1. The junction had 7 bases not matched to a gene; V was cut back by 4 bases and J by 0 bases. Germline V gives CDR1 LNHDA, CDR2 SQIVND (reference sequence). The CDR3 sequence is 17 residues long. The CDR3 region has the DNA TGTGCCAGTAGTACAGGTCGGGACAGGGCTAGCAATCAGCCCCAGCATTTT. This codes for CASSTGRDRASNQPQHF.

There are a few counts of this clone. The chain's CDR3 is CASSLAPGRGSYEQYF. The CDR3 DNA reads as TGTGCCAGCAGCTTAGCCCCGGGCCGGGGATCTTACGAGCAGTACTTC. This sequence joins TRBV11-2 and TRBJ2-7; D is possibly TRBD2 (5 bases). The CDR3 is made up of 16 amino acids. Trimming pared 1 base from V and 4 bases from J, leaving 17 bases between. Germline assignment: CDR1 SGHAT and CDR2 FQNNGV.

The chain recombines TRBV19 with TRBJ1-1, with D possibly being TRBD1 (5 bases). Germline values: CDR1 LNHDA, CDR2 SQIVND (reference sequence). The CDR3 is 13 residues long. The germline V and J ends were trimmed by 5 bases and 7 bases, with 14 bases remaining between them. Here the CDR3 reads CASSGDSGVEAFF. In DNA form, the CDR3 reads TGTGCCAGTAGTGGCGACAGTGGCGTTGAAGCTTTCTTT.

This chain joins TRBV10-3 and TRBJ1-2; D may be TRBD1 (6 bases). V lost 2 bases and J 2 bases, leaving 9 bases between the germline ends. This CDR3 region has 14 residues. Looked up from germline, CDR1 is ENHRY and CDR2 is SYGVKD. The CDR3 spells CAISEGQGNYGYTF. Here the CDR3 DNA reads TGTGCCATCAGTGAGGGGCAGGGGAACTATGGCTACACCTTC.

This rearrangement joins TRBV6-5 to TRBJ1-1, with D maybe TRBD1 (6 bases). The CDR3 contains 16 residues. Germline CDR1 reads MNHEY; CDR2 reads SVGAGI. Trimming removed 0 bases from V and 0 bases from J, with 11 bases in between. CDR3 sequence: CASSYSITGMNTEAFF. The CDR3 DNA follows: TGTGCCAGCAGTTACTCGATTACAGGGATGAACACTGAAGCTTTCTTT.

The V and J genes are TRBV7-6 and TRBJ2-5; no clear D. CDR1 SGHVS and CDR2 FNYEAQ come from the germline V gene. Trimming pared 4 bases from V and 0 bases from J, leaving 15 bases between. CDR3 length: 16 residues. The CDR3 region is CASSSKTRRDQETQYF. DNA of the CDR3: TGTGCCAGCAGCTCGAAAACTCGACGGGACCAAGAGACCCAGTACTTC.

The V and J genes are TRBV6-5 and TRBJ1-3; 8 bases are shared with TRBD1. The V segment lost 5 bases and the J segment 5 bases; nucleotides outside the gene matches: 5. CDR3 length equals 14 residues. From germline, CDR1 is MNHEY and CDR2 SVGAGI. For the CDR3, the DNA is TGTGCCAGCAGTAGGGACAGGAAGAGAAACACCATATATTTT. Protein: CASSRDRKRNTIYF.